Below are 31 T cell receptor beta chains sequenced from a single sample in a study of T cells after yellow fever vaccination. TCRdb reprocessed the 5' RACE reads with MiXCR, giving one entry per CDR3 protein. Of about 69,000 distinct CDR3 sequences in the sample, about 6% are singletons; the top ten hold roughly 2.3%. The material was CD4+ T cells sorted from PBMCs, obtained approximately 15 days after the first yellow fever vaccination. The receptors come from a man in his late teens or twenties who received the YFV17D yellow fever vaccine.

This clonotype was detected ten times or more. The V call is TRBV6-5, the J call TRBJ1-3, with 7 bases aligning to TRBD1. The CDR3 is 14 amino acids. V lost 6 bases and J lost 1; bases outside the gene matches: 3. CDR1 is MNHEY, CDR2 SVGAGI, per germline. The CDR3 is CASRLTGSGNTIYF. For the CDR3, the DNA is TGTGCCAGCAGACTGACAGGGTCTGGAAACACCATATATTTT.

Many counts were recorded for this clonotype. CDR3 DNA sequence: TGTGCCAGCAGCTTTCGGGAAGATACGCAGTATTTT. This translates into CASSFREDTQYF. The chain links TRBV5-5 to TRBJ2-3; D is perhaps TRBD2 (5 bases). CDR1 and CDR2 from the germline V gene are SGHKS and YYEKEE (reference sequence). The CDR3 spans 12 residues. Trimming cost V 2 bases and J 5 bases, with 6 bases left between them.

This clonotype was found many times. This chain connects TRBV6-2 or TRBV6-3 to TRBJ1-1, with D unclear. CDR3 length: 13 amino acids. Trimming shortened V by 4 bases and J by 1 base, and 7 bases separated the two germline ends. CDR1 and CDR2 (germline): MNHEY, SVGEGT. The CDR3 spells CASSSVPNTEAFF. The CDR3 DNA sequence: TGTGCCAGCAGTTCGGTGCCGAACACTGAAGCTTTCTTT.

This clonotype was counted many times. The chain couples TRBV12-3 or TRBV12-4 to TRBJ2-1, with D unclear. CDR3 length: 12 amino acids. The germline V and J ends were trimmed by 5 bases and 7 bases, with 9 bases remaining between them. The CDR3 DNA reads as TGTGCCAGCAGTCCCAGCTGGAATGAGCAGTTCTTC. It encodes CASSPSWNEQFF.

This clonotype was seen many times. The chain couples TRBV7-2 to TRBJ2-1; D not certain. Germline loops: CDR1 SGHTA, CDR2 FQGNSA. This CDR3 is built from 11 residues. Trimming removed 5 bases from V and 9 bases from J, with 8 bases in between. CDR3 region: CASSRRFEQFF. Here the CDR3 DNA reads TGTGCCAGCAGCCGCCGTTTTGAGCAGTTCTTC. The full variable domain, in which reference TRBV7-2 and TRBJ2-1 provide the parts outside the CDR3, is GAGVSQSPSNKVTEKGKDVELRCDPISGHTALYWYRQSLGQGLEFLIYFQGNSAPDKSGLPSDRFSAERTGGSVSTLTIQRTQQEDSAVYLCASSRRFEQFFGPGTRLTVL.

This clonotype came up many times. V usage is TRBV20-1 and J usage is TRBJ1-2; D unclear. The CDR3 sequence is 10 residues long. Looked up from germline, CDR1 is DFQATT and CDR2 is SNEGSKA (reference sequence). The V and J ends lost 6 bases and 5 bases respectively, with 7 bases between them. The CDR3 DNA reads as TGCAGTGCCGACGGATATGGCTACACCTTC. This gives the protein CSADGYGYTF.

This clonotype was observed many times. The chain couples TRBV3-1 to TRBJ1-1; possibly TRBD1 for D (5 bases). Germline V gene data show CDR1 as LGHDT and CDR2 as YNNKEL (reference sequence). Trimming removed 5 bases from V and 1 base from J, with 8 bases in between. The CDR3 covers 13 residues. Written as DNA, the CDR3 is TGTGCCAGCAGCGCCAGGGCGAACACTGAAGCTTTCTTT. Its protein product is CASSARANTEAFF. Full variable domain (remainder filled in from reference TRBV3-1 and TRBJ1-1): DTAVSQTPKYLVTQMGNDKSIKCEQNLGHDTMYWYKQDSKKFLKIMFSYNNKELIINETVPNRFSPKSPDKAHLNLHINSLELGDSAVYFCASSARANTEAFFGQGTRLTVV.

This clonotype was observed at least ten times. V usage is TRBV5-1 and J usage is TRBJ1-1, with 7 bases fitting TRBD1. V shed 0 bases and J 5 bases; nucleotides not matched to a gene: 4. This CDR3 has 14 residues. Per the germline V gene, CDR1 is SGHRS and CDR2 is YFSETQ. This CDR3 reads CASSLDSGGTEAFF. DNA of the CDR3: TGCGCCAGCAGCTTGGATTCAGGGGGAACTGAAGCTTTCTTT.

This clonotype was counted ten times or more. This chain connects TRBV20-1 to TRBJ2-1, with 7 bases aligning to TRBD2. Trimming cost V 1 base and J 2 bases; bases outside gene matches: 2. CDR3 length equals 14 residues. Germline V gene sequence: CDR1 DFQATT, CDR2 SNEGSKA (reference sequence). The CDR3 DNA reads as TGCAGTGCTAGAGGCGGGGGAACCTACAATGAGCAGTTCTTC. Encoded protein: CSARGGGTYNEQFF.

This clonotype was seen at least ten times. CDR3 region: CASAVDRGQPQHF. The CDR3 DNA reads as TGTGCCAGCGCCGTGGACAGGGGGCAGCCCCAGCATTTT. V usage is TRBV18 and J usage is TRBJ1-5; 10 positions match TRBD1. CDR3 length equals 13 residues. Germline V CDR1 and CDR2: KGHSH, LQKENI. With 8 bases clipped from V and 7 bases from J, the junction kept 5 bases outside the gene matches. Combining the CDR3 with reference TRBV18 and TRBJ1-5 gives the whole variable domain NAGVMQNPRHLVRRRGQEARLRCSPMKGHSHVYWYRQLPEEGLKFMVYLQKENIIDESGMPKERFSAEFPKEGPSILRIQQVVRGDSAAYFCASAVDRGQPQHFGDGTRLSIL.

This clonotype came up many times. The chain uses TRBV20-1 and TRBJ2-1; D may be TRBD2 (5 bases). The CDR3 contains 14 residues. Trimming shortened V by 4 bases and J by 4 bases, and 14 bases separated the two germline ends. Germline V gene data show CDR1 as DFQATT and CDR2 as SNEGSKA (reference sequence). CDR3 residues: CSATGSQIYNEQFF. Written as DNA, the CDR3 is TGCAGTGCTACGGGATCTCAAATTTACAATGAGCAGTTCTTC.

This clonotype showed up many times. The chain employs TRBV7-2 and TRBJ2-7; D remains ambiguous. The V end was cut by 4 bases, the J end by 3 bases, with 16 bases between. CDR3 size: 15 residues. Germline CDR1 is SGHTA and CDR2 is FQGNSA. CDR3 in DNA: TGTGCCAGCAGCTCGTCACAGAACGCTAACTACGAGCAGTACTTC. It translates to CASSSSQNANYEQYF.

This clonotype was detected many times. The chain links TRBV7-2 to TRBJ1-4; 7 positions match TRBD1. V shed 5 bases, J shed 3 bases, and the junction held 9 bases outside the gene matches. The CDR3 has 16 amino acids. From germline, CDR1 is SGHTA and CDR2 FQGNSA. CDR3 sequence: CASSRDSTSPNEKLFF. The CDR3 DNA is TGTGCCAGCAGCCGGGACAGTACCTCACCTAATGAAAAACTGTTTTTT.

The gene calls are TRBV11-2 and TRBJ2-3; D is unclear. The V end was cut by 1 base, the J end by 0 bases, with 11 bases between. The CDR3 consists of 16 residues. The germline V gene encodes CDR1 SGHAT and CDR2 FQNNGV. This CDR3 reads CASSLVRPASTDTQYF. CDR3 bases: TGTGCCAGCAGCTTAGTAAGACCAGCTAGCACAGATACGCAGTATTTT.

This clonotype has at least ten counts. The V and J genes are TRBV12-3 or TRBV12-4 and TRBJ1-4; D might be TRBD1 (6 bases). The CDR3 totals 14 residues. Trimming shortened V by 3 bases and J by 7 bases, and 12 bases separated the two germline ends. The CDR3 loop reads CASSFWGGGEKLFF. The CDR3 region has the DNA TGTGCCAGCAGTTTCTGGGGGGGCGGTGAAAAACTGTTTTTT.

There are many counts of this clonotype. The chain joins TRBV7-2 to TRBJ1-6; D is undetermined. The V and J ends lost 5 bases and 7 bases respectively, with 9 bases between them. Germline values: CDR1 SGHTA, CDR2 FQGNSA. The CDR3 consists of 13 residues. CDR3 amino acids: CASSPIQNSPLHF. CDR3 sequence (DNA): TGTGCCAGCAGCCCGATACAAAATTCACCCCTCCACTTT.

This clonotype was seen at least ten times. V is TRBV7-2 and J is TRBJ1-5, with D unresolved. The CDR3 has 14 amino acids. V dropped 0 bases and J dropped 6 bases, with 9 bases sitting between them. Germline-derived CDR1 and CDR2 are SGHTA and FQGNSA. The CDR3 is CASSLAGWGQPQHF. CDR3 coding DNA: TGTGCCAGCAGCTTAGCAGGGTGGGGTCAGCCCCAGCATTTT.

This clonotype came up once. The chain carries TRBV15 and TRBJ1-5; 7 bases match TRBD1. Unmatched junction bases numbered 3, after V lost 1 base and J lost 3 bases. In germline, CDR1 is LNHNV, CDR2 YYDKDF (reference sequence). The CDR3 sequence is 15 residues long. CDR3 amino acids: CATSRGGQVNQPQHF. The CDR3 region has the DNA TGTGCCACCAGCAGAGGCGGACAGGTCAATCAGCCCCAGCATTTT.

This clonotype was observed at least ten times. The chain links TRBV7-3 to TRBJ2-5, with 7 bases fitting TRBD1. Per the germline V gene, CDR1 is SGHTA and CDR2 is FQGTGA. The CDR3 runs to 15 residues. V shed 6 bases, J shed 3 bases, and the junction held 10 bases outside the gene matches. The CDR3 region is CASSKGGEGEETQYF. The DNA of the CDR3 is TGTGCCAGCAGTAAAGGGGGCGAAGGAGAAGAGACCCAGTACTTC.

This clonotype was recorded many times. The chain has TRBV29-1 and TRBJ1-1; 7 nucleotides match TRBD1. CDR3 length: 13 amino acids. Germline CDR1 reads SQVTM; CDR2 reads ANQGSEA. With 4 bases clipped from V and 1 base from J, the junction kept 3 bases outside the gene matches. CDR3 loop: CSVVEGANTEAFF. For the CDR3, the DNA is TGCAGCGTTGTGGAGGGGGCGAACACTGAAGCTTTCTTT.

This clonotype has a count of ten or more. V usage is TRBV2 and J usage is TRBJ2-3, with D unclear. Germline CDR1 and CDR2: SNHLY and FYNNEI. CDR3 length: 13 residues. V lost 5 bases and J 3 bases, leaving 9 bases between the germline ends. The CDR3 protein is CASSFLGTDTQYF. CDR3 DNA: TGTGCCAGCAGTTTTCTGGGGACAGATACGCAGTATTTT. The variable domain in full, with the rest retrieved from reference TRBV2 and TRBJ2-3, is EPEVTQTPSHQVTQMGQEVILRCVPISNHLYFYWYRQILGQKVEFLVSFYNNEISEKSEIFDDQFSVERPDGSNFTLKIRSTKLEDSAMYFCASSFLGTDTQYFGPGTRLTVL.

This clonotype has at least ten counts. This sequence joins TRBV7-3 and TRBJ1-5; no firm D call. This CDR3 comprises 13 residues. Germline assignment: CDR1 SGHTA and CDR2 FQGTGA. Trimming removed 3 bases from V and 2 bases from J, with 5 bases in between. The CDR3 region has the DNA TGTGCCAGCAGCTTTGATGGCAATCAGCCCCAGCATTTT. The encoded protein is CASSFDGNQPQHF.

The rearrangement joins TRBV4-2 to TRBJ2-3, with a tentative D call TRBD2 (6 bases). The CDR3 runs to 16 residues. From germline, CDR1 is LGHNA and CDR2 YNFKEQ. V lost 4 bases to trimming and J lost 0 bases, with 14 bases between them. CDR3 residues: CASSPGLHSSTDTQYF. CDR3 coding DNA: TGTGCCAGCAGCCCCGGACTACACTCCAGCACAGATACGCAGTATTTT.

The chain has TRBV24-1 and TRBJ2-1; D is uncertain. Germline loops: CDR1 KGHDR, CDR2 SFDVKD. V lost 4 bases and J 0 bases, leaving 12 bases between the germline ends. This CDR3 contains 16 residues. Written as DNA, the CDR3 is TGTGCCACCAGTGAAGCGACAACGACCTCCTACAATGAGCAGTTCTTC. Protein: CATSEATTTSYNEQFF.

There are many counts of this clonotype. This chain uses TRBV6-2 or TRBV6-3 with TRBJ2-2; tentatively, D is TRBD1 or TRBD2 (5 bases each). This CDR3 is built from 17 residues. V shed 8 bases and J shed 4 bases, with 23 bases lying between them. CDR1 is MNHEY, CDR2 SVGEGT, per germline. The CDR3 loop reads CASHPRGSGTGTGELFF. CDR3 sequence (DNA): TGTGCCAGCCACCCACGGGGATCCGGGACGGGCACCGGGGAGCTGTTTTTT.

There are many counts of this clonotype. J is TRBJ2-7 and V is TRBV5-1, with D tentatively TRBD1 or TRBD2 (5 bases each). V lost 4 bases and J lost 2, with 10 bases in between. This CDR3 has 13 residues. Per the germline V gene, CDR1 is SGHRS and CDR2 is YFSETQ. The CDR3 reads CASSVQEAYEQYV. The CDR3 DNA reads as TGCGCCAGCAGCGTACAGGAGGCCTACGAGCAGTACGTC.

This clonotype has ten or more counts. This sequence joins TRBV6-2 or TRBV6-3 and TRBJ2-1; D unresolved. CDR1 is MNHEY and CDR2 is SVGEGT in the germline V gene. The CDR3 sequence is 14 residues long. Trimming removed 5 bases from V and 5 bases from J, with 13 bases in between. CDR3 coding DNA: TGTGCCAGCAGTCCCCAGGAAACCAACAATGAGCAGTTCTTC. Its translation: CASSPQETNNEQFF.

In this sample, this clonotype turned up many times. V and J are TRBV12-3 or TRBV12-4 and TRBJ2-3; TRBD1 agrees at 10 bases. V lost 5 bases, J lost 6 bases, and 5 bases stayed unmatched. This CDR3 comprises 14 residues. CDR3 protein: CASSAPDRGDTQYF. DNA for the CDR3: TGTGCCAGCAGTGCCCCGGACAGGGGGGATACGCAGTATTTT.

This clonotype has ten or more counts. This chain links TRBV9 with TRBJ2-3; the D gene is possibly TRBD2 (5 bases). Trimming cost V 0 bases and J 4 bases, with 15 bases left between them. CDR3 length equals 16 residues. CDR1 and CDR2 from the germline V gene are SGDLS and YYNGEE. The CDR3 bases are TGTGCCAGCAGCGTAGCTTGGCAGCTGAGGGCAGATACGCAGTATTTT. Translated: CASSVAWQLRADTQYF.

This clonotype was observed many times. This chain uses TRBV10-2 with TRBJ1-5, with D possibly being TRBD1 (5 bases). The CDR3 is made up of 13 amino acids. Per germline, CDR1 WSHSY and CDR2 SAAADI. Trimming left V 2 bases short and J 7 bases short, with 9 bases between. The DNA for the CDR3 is TGCGCCAGCAGTGAGGGGACCATCCAGCCCCAGCATTTT. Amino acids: CASSEGTIQPQHF.

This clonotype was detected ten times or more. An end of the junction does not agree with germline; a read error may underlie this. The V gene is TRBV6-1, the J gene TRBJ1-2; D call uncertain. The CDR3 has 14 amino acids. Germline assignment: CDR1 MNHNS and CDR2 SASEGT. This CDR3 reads CASTERGPKYGYTF. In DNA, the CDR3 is TGTGCCAGCACCGAGCGGGGTCCTAAATATGGCTACACCTTC.